This T cell receptor (beta chain) emerged from a study of cytomegalovirus exposure and HLA in healthy donors. Study observations and caveats: V- and J-gene trimming of TCR beta was linked (in a later analysis) to a missense DCLRE1C variant.

The primer mix had 60 Vbeta and 13 Jbeta primers. Libraries were prepared by immunoSEQ multiplex PCR; TCRdb keeps only in-frame clonotypes and omits some of them. The sample holds about 150,000 clones, roughly 70% seen once. Notes on this clone: The antigen remains unidentified.

This CDR3 is 17 amino acids long. Germline CDR1 and CDR2: SEHNR and FQNEAQ (reference sequence). J is TRBJ2-2 and V is TRBV7-9, with 13 nucleotides matching TRBD2. The sequenced sample consisted of PBMCs. The clonotype comes from a male donor in good health and CMV-seronegative. CDR3 nucleotide sequence: TGTTCCTATCGAGGGGGGACTAGCGGGACGAACACCGGGGAGCTGTTTTTT. Translated: CSYRGGTSGTNTGELFF.